This T cell receptor beta chain was documented in a study of Graves' ophthalmopathy and Graves' hyperthyroidism. General study findings and limits: Blood samples also showed most expanded thyroid clonotypes exceeding 0.001 frequency. The model's ophthalmopathy progression predictions had more than 55% sensitivity and about 72% specificity.

Orbital computed tomography and thyroid ultrasound, along with TRAb, serum thyroxine and clinical symptoms, underpinned diagnosis. This clonotype was counted ten times or more. Its antigen is not identified. This CDR3 has 15 amino acids. Trimming removed 6 bases at V and 3 bases at J, with 15 bases between. Germline lookup yields CDR1 SNHLY and CDR2 FYNNEI. Amplification of the TCR beta CDR3 regions used RNA transcripts (as template). The first-round RT-PCR employed HTBI primers together with the Qiagen OneStep RT-PCR kit. A multiplex PCR was then performed as the second round. From the multiplex PCR reads, TCRdb called clonotypes with MiXCR, one entry per CDR3 protein. The table shows 650,000 to 900,000 distinct CDR3 sequences, with about 44% occurring only once.

The chain combines TRBV2 with TRBJ1-5; D call uncertain. This clonotype was obtained from an adult man with Graves' ophthalmopathy. Sequenced: peripheral blood. This chain's CDR3 is CASRAETSLNQPQHF. In DNA form, the CDR3 reads TGTGCCAGCAGGGCGGAGACGTCCCTCAATCAGCCCCAGCATTTT.